The 17 T cell receptor beta chains below come from one sample, sequenced in a study of shared T cell receptors in the human thymus. Sequencing was performed with immunoSEQ multiplex PCR; in TCRdb, only in-frame clones are kept and a portion is missing. The table shows about 660,000 clones, with more than 70% occurring only once. These data were also filed under a second study, of human thymus T cells.

Sequencing input: thymocytes. The source is a boy in the first two years of life with a congenital heart defect.

This sequence joins TRBV14 and TRBJ2-5, with D perhaps TRBD2 (6 bases). The V end was cut by 3 bases, the J end by 4 bases, with 12 bases between. The length of the CDR3 is 14 residues. CDR1 and CDR2 (germline): SGHDN, FVKESK. CDR3 in amino acids: CASSQYLARETQYF. The CDR3 DNA reads TGTGCCAGCAGCCAGTATCTAGCGCGAGAGACCCAGTACTTC. The full variable domain, completed using reference TRBV14 and TRBJ2-5, is EAGVTQFPSHSVIEKGQTVTLRCDPISGHDNLYWYRRVMGKEIKFLLHFVKESKQDESGMPNNRFLAERTGGTYSTLKVQPAELEDSGVYFCASSQYLARETQYFGPGTRLLVL.

J is TRBJ1-2 and V is TRBV29-1, with 8 bases lining up with TRBD1. The length of the CDR3 is 17 residues. Germline CDR1 SQVTM, CDR2 ANQGSEA. After removal of 3 bases from V and 9 bases from J, the junction contained 21 bases not matched to a gene. Here the CDR3 DNA reads TGCAGCGTTGATGTTAGGCAGGGGGCTAAACCACGTGAACGCTACACCTTC. This translates into CSVDVRQGAKPRERYTF.

The CDR3 here is CASSFRTSEAFF. The CDR3 region has the DNA TGTGCCAGCAGTTTTCGGACTTCCGAAGCTTTCTTT. The chain uses TRBV28 and TRBJ1-1, with D uncertain. The CDR3 has 12 residues. Germline V CDR1 and CDR2: MDHEN, SYDVKM. V gave up 3 bases and J gave up 8 bases, with 10 bases separating them.

V and J are TRBV15 and TRBJ2-7, with TRBD1 matching 9 bases. In germline, CDR1 is LNHNV, CDR2 YYDKDF (reference sequence). There are 15 residues in the CDR3. J was trimmed by 3 bases and V by 1 base; bases with no gene match: 4. The CDR3 is CATSRADRGGYEQYF. CDR3 DNA sequence: TGTGCCACCAGCAGAGCGGACAGGGGAGGCTACGAGCAGTACTTC.

As concerns this clone: At one boundary the junction diverges from the germline segment, which might be a read error. The gene calls are TRBV15 and TRBJ1-1; D is unclear. The CDR3 length is 13 residues. Per germline, CDR1 LNHNV and CDR2 YYDKDF (reference sequence). In DNA, the CDR3 is TGTGCCACCAGCGGAGAGCTAGAAGCTGAAGCTTTCTTT. This gives the protein CATSGELEAEAFF.

The chain combines TRBV5-1 with TRBJ2-7, with 7 bases matching TRBD1. V was pared by 4 bases and J by 3 bases, with 4 bases of the junction left unmatched. CDR3 length equals 13 residues. CDR1 is SGHRS and CDR2 is YFSETQ in the germline V gene. The chain's CDR3 is CASSTGQSYEQYF. CDR3 nucleotides: TGCGCCAGCAGCACGGGACAGAGCTACGAGCAGTACTTC.

The genes are TRBV4-1 and TRBJ2-7; 9 bases line up with TRBD2. The CDR3 length is 17 residues. The V segment lost 1 base and the J segment 2 bases; nucleotides outside the gene matches: 9. Germline assignment: CDR1 MGHRA and CDR2 YSYEKL. CDR3 sequence reads: CASSQAPASGDTYEQYF. The CDR3 coding sequence is TGCGCCAGCAGCCAAGCCCCAGCTAGCGGGGACACCTACGAGCAGTACTTC.

This rearrangement joins TRBV18 to TRBJ1-5; possible D gene TRBD1, 6 bases. This CDR3 comprises 13 residues. Trimming stripped 2 bases from V and 6 bases from J, with 8 bases between. CDR1 is KGHSH, CDR2 LQKENI, per germline. The DNA for the CDR3 is TGTGCCAGCTCACCAGGGGGCGGTCAGCCCCAGCATTTT. It codes for CASSPGGGQPQHF.

The CDR3 sequence is CASSLGTGGVSGYTF. Here the CDR3 DNA reads TGTGCCAGCAGCTTAGGGACAGGAGGAGTAAGTGGCTACACCTTC. This chain connects TRBV11-2 to TRBJ1-2; TRBD1 aligns across 7 bases. This CDR3 comprises 15 residues. The V gene's germline CDR1 is SGHAT and CDR2 FQNNGV. V lost 1 base to trimming and J lost 7 bases; unmatched junction nucleotides: 9.

The CDR3 nucleotides read TGTGCCAGCAGGTCTGTAGCAGCGGGAAGTTACGAGCAGTACTTC. Translated: CASRSVAAGSYEQYF. This sequence joins TRBV27 and TRBJ2-7, with TRBD2 identical over 7 bases. The germline gives CDR1 MNHEY, CDR2 SMNVEV (reference sequence). The CDR3 contains 15 residues. Trimming cost V 6 bases and J 4 bases; bases outside gene matches: 12.

J is TRBJ1-5 and V is TRBV6-5, with D unresolved. Trimming took off 4 bases at V and 5 bases at J, with 12 bases between the two ends. Looked up from germline, CDR1 is MNHEY and CDR2 is SVGAGI. The CDR3 is 14 amino acids. CDR3 sequence reads: CASSSGGFDQPQHF. CDR3 nucleotides: TGTGCCAGCAGTTCGGGTGGATTCGATCAGCCCCAGCATTTT.

This clone was picked up a small number of times. This chain joins TRBV7-2 and TRBJ2-7; no reliable D call. The CDR3 loop spans 15 amino acids. Trimming took 4 bases from V and 0 from J, leaving 13 bases between them. In germline, CDR1 is SGHTA, CDR2 FQGNSA. The CDR3 bases are TGTGCCAGCAGCTCGATGAGTAACCCCTCCTACGAGCAGTACTTC. It encodes CASSSMSNPSYEQYF.

This sequence joins TRBV5-4 and TRBJ2-7, with TRBD2 identical over 7 bases. The CDR3 runs 17 residues. The germline V gene encodes CDR1 SGHNT and CDR2 YYREEE (reference sequence). The junction had 16 bases not matched to a gene; V was cut back by 3 bases and J by 4 bases. The CDR3 reads CASSSSPGERGGYEQYF. CDR3 in DNA: TGTGCCAGCAGCTCCAGCCCGGGTGAGCGGGGAGGTTACGAGCAGTACTTC.

The chain joins TRBV4-1 to TRBJ1-2; possibly TRBD1 for D (6 bases). V dropped 0 bases and J dropped 4 bases, with 12 bases sitting between them. The V gene's germline CDR1 is MGHRA and CDR2 YSYEKL. The CDR3 is 15 amino acids. CDR3 region: CASSQDEGQPYGYTF. The CDR3 nucleotides are TGCGCCAGCAGCCAAGACGAAGGACAGCCCTATGGCTACACCTTC.

The chain is built from TRBV28 and TRBJ2-7; possibly TRBD1 for D (5 bases). Germline assignment: CDR1 MDHEN and CDR2 SYDVKM. This CDR3 spans 17 amino acids. V shed 2 bases and J shed 2 bases, with 19 bases lying between them. The CDR3, as DNA: TGTGCCAGCAGTTTACTCCCTTGGCAGGGAACCACCTACGAGCAGTACTTC. Translated, it gives CASSLLPWQGTTYEQYF.

This chain uses TRBV7-9 with TRBJ1-1; TRBD1 might be the D (5 bases). The length of the CDR3 is 15 residues. Deletions cut 6 bases from V and 2 bases from J, with 16 bases between. Per germline, CDR1 SEHNR and CDR2 FQNEAQ (reference sequence). The CDR3 region is CASSPSRVPNTEAFF. As DNA, the CDR3 is TGTGCCAGCAGTCCCAGCAGGGTTCCTAACACTGAAGCTTTCTTT.

The chain combines TRBV29-1 with TRBJ1-2; D is undetermined. The ends were cut back, 4 bases at V and 4 bases at J, with 19 bases in the middle. CDR1 and CDR2 from the germline V gene are SQVTM and ANQGSEA. This CDR3 is built from 15 residues. The CDR3 protein is CSVAEDFDLFYGYTF. The CDR3 nucleotides are TGCAGCGTTGCGGAGGACTTTGACCTTTTCTATGGCTACACCTTC.